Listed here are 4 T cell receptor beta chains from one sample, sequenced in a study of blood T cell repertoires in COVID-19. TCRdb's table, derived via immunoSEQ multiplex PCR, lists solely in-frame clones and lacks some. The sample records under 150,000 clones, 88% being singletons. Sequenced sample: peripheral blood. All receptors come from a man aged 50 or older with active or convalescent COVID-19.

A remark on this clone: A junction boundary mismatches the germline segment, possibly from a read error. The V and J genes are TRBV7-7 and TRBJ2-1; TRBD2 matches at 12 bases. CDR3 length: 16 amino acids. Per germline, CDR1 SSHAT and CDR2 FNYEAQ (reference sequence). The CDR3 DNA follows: TGTGCTAGCAGCTTAAGTGGGCTAGCGGGAGGGAATGAGCAGTTCTTC. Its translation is CASSLSGLAGGNEQFF.

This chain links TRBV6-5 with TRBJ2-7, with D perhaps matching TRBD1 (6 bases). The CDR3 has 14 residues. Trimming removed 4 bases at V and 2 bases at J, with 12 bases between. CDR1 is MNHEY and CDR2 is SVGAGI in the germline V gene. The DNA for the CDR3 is TGTGCCAGCAGTTCCCGGGACACCACCTACGAGCAGTACTTC. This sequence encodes CASSSRDTTYEQYF.

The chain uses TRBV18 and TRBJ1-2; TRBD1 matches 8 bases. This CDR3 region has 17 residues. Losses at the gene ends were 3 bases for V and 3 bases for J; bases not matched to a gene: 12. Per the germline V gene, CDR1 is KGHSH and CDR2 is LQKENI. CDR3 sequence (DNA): TGTGCCAGCTCACCCGACAGGGGACGGAAGGATGACTATGGCTACACCTTC. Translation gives CASSPDRGRKDDYGYTF.

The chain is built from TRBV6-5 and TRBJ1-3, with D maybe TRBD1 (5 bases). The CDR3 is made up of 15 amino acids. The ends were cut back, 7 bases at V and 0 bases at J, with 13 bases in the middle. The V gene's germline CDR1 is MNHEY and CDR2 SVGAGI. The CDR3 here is CASTYDTGSGNTIYF. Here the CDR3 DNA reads TGTGCCAGCACCTACGACACAGGCTCTGGAAACACCATATATTTT.